The rows below give T cell receptor beta chains drawn from one sample of a study of blood T cell repertoires in COVID-19. Sequencing was performed with immunoSEQ multiplex PCR; in TCRdb, only in-frame clones are kept and a portion is missing. In the table there are 70,000 or so clones, more than 80% of which are singletons. The source material was peripheral blood. The receptors stem from a woman of 80 years or more with active COVID-19. Both conserved end residues are part of each CDR3. Each record gives: clone size, V gene, J gene, D gene, CDR3 DNA, CDR3 protein. A D gene is named only where the DNA matches it firmly. For some rows the clone size is stated as once, few or many, or as a class when expanded; others skip it.

.,TRBV29-1,TRBJ1-5,.,TGCAGCGTGGGTGACAGGAATAATCACCAGCATTTT,CSVGDRNNHQHF
.,TRBV7-3,TRBJ2-3,.,TGTGCCAGCAGCTCAAAAGGGGCGGATACGCAGTATTTT,CASSSKGADTQYF
.,TRBV9,TRBJ1-2,TRBD1,TGTGCCAGCAGCGTCTCGGGACAGAACCTTTTAGGTGGCTACACCTTC,CASSVSGQNLLGGYTF
.,TRBV27,TRBJ2-3,.,TGTGCCAGCAGGCTCGGTGGAGGGAGGACAGATACGCAGTATTTT,CASRLGGGRTDTQYF
.,TRBV10-3,TRBJ2-5,.,TGTGCCATCAGTGAGGAAGGGGTCGTTGAGACCCAGTACTTC,CAISEEGVVETQYF
.,TRBV5-1,TRBJ2-2,.,TGCGCCAGCAGCTTGGAGGGGGCCGGGGAGCTGTTTTTT,CASSLEGAGELFF
.,TRBV4-1,TRBJ1-5,TRBD1,TGCGCCAGCAGCCCCGGGACAGGGTCGACGACTCCCCAGCATTTT,CASSPGTGSTTPQHF
.,TRBV4-2,TRBJ2-7,TRBD2,TGTGCCAGCAGCCAAGACCCACTAGCGGGAGACGAGCAGTACTTC,CASSQDPLAGDEQYF
.,TRBV18,TRBJ1-2,TRBD1,TGTGCCAGCTCACCAACGACAGGGCAAAACTATGGCTACACCTTC,CASSPTTGQNYGYTF
.,TRBV3-1/TRBV3-2,TRBJ1-2,.,TGTGCCAGCAGCCCCCGACCCAAGGGGCAAGGCTACACCTTC,CASSPRPKGQGYTF
.,TRBV6-1,TRBJ1-5,TRBD1,TGTGCCAGCAGTGAACCGCCGGGACAGAAGCATCAGCCCCAGCATTTT,CASSEPPGQKHQPQHF
.,TRBV7-8,TRBJ1-4,.,TGTGCCAGCAGCTTAAAGGGGGACGCGACTAATGAAAAACTGTTTTTT,CASSLKGDATNEKLFF
.,TRBV28,TRBJ1-5,TRBD1,TGTGCCAGCAGTTACACCCTGGACAGGCTACAGCATTTT,CASSYTLDRLQHF
once,TRBV18,TRBJ2-1,TRBD2,TGTGCCAGCTCACGACTAGCGGGAGTAGTCTACAATGAGCAGTTCTTC,CASSRLAGVVYNEQFF
once,TRBV19,TRBJ1-2,.,TGTGCCAGTAGTATATCGTGGCAGTCAAACTATGGCTACACCTTC,CASSISWQSNYGYTF
.,TRBV7-2,TRBJ1-2,TRBD1,TGTGCCAGCAGCCCCCGGGACAGGGTCTATGGCTACACCTTC,CASSPRDRVYGYTF
few,TRBV5-1,TRBJ2-5,.,TGCGCCAGCAGGCAGACGGGACACCCTCTTCAAGAGACCCAGTACTTC,CASRQTGHPLQETQYF
.,TRBV2,TRBJ2-3,TRBD2,TGTGCCAGCAGTGAATCGGGAGGGCCGGGAGATACGCAGTATTTT,CASSESGGPGDTQYF
.,TRBV28,TRBJ2-7,TRBD2,TGTGCCAGCAGTGGACGACTAGCGGGAGGGGGAATCTACGAGCAGTACTTC,CASSGRLAGGGIYEQYF
.,TRBV19,TRBJ1-1,TRBD1,TGTGCCAGTAGTCCACAGGACAGGGGGCTAGTCACTGAAGCTTTCTTT,CASSPQDRGLVTEAFF
once,TRBV19,TRBJ2-7,.,TGTGCCAGTAGTATAGCTCAGAACTCCTACGAGCAGTACTTC,CASSIAQNSYEQYF
.,TRBV11-2,TRBJ2-4,.,TGTGCCAGCAGCTTAGTTTATGAGAACATTCAGTACTTC,CASSLVYENIQYF
.,TRBV20-1,TRBJ1-5,.,TGCAGTGCTAGTCCTCAGGGAAGTGATCAGCCCCAGCATTTT,CSASPQGSDQPQHF
once,TRBV5-4,TRBJ1-6,TRBD1,TGTGCCAGCAGCCTCGACAGGGGAGTAGGGTCACCCCTCCACTTT,CASSLDRGVGSPLHF
.,TRBV2,TRBJ2-6,TRBD1,TGTGCCAGCAGTCCCGGGACAGGGACACCTGGGGCCAACGTCCTGACTTTC,CASSPGTGTPGANVLTF
.,TRBV4-3,TRBJ2-3,.,TGCGCCAGCAGCCACTACGGGACAGATACGCAGTATTTT,CASSHYGTDTQYF
once,TRBV5-4,TRBJ2-6,TRBD2,TGTGCCAGCAGCCAACGGGAGGCTGGGGCCAACGTCCTGACTTTC,CASSQREAGANVLTF
.,TRBV11-3,TRBJ2-5,.,TGTGCCAGCAGCCCCCGAGTACAAGAGACCCAGTACTTC,CASSPRVQETQYF
.,TRBV6-5,TRBJ1-3,.,TGTGCCAGCACCACCGGCGGGCAGGCGAGGAACACCATATATTTT,CASTTGGQARNTIYF
.,TRBV11-2,TRBJ2-2,.,TGTGCCAGCAGCTTTTTACAGAGGAACACCGGGGAGCTGTTTTTT,CASSFLQRNTGELFF
.,TRBV5-6,TRBJ2-7,TRBD2,TGTGCCAGCAGCTTTGTGACTAGCGGAACCTACGAGCAGTACTTC,CASSFVTSGTYEQYF
.,TRBV19,TRBJ2-6,.,TGTGCCAGTAGTTTAACCGGGACACCGCAACCTGGGGCCAACGTCCTGACTTTC,CASSLTGTPQPGANVLTF
.,TRBV7-2,TRBJ2-5,TRBD1,TGTGCCAGCAGCTTAGCACACAGGGGAGAGACCCAGTACTTC,CASSLAHRGETQYF
.,TRBV7-3,TRBJ2-3,TRBD1,TGTGCCAGCAGCACAGGGGCAGATACGCAGTATTTT,CASSTGADTQYF
.,TRBV19,TRBJ1-4,.,TGTGCCAGTAGTATTGAGAACAGAAGTAATGAAAAACTGTTTTTT,CASSIENRSNEKLFF
once,TRBV6-2/TRBV6-3,TRBJ2-7,TRBD1,TGTGCCAGCAGTCCGGGACAGTGGGAGCAGTACTTC,CASSPGQWEQYF
.,TRBV28,TRBJ2-2,.,TGTGCCAGCGAGCAGGGGGGTTCCACCGGGGAGCTGTTTTTT,CASEQGGSTGELFF
.,TRBV28,TRBJ2-7,TRBD1,TGTGCCAGCAGTTCCTACGACAGGGTGCACGAGCAGTACTTC,CASSSYDRVHEQYF
.,TRBV5-4,TRBJ2-7,TRBD2,TGTGCCAGCAGCGGGAGGGGAGGGTCCTACGAGCAGTACTTC,CASSGRGGSYEQYF
once,TRBV28,TRBJ2-7,TRBD2,TGTGCCAGCAGTTTGGGTAGCGGGGTGGGGGAGCAGTACTTC,CASSLGSGVGEQYF
.,TRBV4-3,TRBJ2-1,TRBD2,TGCGCCAGCAGCCCGTCGGTTGTGCGGGAGTACGATGAGCAGTTCTTC,CASSPSVVREYDEQFF
.,TRBV7-6,TRBJ2-7,.,TGTGCCAGCAGCTTAGCGAATAGCGGCCTATCCTACGAGCAGTACTTC,CASSLANSGLSYEQYF
.,TRBV4-3,TRBJ2-7,.,TGCGCCAGCAGCCAAGAAGCTGTACGATACTACGAGCAGTACTTC,CASSQEAVRYYEQYF
.,TRBV3-1/TRBV3-2,TRBJ2-3,.,TGTGCCAGCAGCCGCGACAGGGATACGCAGTATTTT,CASSRDRDTQYF
few,TRBV28,TRBJ2-5,TRBD2,TGTGCCAGCAGTACCGGACTAGCGGGAGGCCAAGAGACCCAGTACTTC,CASSTGLAGGQETQYF